This record covers a single T cell receptor beta chain. As for time point: pre-sensitization, week 0. Indicated treatment: therapeutic diphenylcyclopropenone sensitization with weekly scalp DPC. At every patch-test visit, blood was drawn before the patch test was applied. The sample is drawn from a study of human T cells and chemical hapten exposure. On the study more broadly: Donors were sensitized with 2% DPC on the upper inner arm. Patients received weekly diphenylcyclopropenone doses to the scalp throughout the approximately 26-week study.

TCRdb used MiXCR to reprocess the RACE reads, holding one entry per CDR3 protein. Of 240,000 or so distinct CDR3 sequences listed, 7.5% to 9% are singletons. Germline trimming cut 9 bases from V and 4 bases from J; bases unmatched to any gene: 6. The CDR3 extends over 14 amino acids. CDR1 MNHEY and CDR2 SVGEGT come from the germline V gene. The rearrangement uses TRBV6-2 or TRBV6-3 and TRBJ2-6, with 7 bases fitting TRBD1. The receptor was isolated from a woman aged 40 to 55 with alopecia areata. Some clones in this sample may be carry-over from other donors' samples. The source was whole blood, collected in connection with sensitization to the hapten diphenylcyclopropenone (DPC). CDR3 sequence: CARTTGTGANVLTF. Written as DNA, the CDR3 is TGTGCCAGGACGACAGGGACAGGGGCCAACGTCCTGACTTTC.